These T cell receptor beta chains were read from a single sample in a study of blood T cell repertoires in COVID-19. Data came from immunoSEQ multiplex PCR; TCRdb stores just in-frame clones and leaves some out. The sample lists about 270,000 clones, about nine tenths occurring once. The sample was peripheral blood. The receptors were sampled from a man aged 40-49 years with active or convalescent COVID-19. Both conserved end residues are part of each CDR3. Each record gives: J gene, V gene, clone size, D gene, CDR3 DNA, CDR3 protein. The D gene is left open where the match is weak. Not every row has a clone size; where given, it reads once, few, many or a size class.

j_call: TRBJ2-7; v_call: TRBV11-2; clone_size: -; d_call: -; cdr3_nt: TGTGCCAGCAGCTTTGGGGGCTACTACGAGCAGTACTTC; cdr3_aa: CASSFGGYYEQYF
j_call: TRBJ1-5; v_call: TRBV19; clone_size: once; d_call: -; cdr3_nt: TGTGCCAGTAGTTGGACTGCTCAGCCCCAGCATTTT; cdr3_aa: CASSWTAQPQHF
j_call: TRBJ2-7; v_call: TRBV29-1; clone_size: -; d_call: TRBD2; cdr3_nt: TGCAGCGGGACTAGCGGGAGGACCCTGTACTTC; cdr3_aa: CSGTSGRTLYF
j_call: TRBJ1-4; v_call: TRBV6-2/TRBV6-3; clone_size: -; d_call: TRBD1; cdr3_nt: TGTGCCAGCAGTTCTCCGACAGGGGTCAGCGAAAAACTGTTTTTT; cdr3_aa: CASSSPTGVSEKLFF
j_call: TRBJ1-3; v_call: TRBV6-6; clone_size: -; d_call: -; cdr3_nt: TGTGCCAGCAGTTACTACGCGGGGGCTGGAAACACCATATATTTT; cdr3_aa: CASSYYAGAGNTIYF
j_call: TRBJ1-4; v_call: TRBV10-2; clone_size: few; d_call: -; cdr3_nt: TGCGCCAGCAGAACGACAGCAACTAATGAAAAACTGTTTTTT; cdr3_aa: CASRTTATNEKLFF
j_call: TRBJ2-7; v_call: TRBV28; clone_size: -; d_call: -; cdr3_nt: TGTGCCAGCAGTGGGGAGACCCAGCAGTACTTC; cdr3_aa: CASSGETQQYF
j_call: TRBJ2-1; v_call: TRBV7-2; clone_size: -; d_call: -; cdr3_nt: TGTGCCAGCAGCTCCGGGAATAGCGACACAAGCTCCTACAATGAGCAGTTCTTC; cdr3_aa: CASSSGNSDTSSYNEQFF
j_call: TRBJ2-3; v_call: TRBV9; clone_size: -; d_call: TRBD1; cdr3_nt: TGTGCCAGCAGCCACGACAGGGCCGACACAGATACGCAGTATTTT; cdr3_aa: CASSHDRADTDTQYF
j_call: TRBJ1-2; v_call: TRBV5-4; clone_size: -; d_call: -; cdr3_nt: TGTGCCAGCAGTGAGGGGGGGTTGAATGGCTACACCTTC; cdr3_aa: CASSEGGLNGYTF
j_call: TRBJ2-7; v_call: TRBV27; clone_size: -; d_call: -; cdr3_nt: TGTGCCAGCAGTTTAAGGAGGGGGCTGGGCCACGAGCAGTACTTC; cdr3_aa: CASSLRRGLGHEQYF
j_call: TRBJ2-5; v_call: TRBV14; clone_size: -; d_call: -; cdr3_nt: TGTGCCAGCAGCCAGCTGACAGGCCTCCTAGAGACCCAGTACTTC; cdr3_aa: CASSQLTGLLETQYF
j_call: TRBJ2-1; v_call: TRBV10-3; clone_size: -; d_call: TRBD2; cdr3_nt: TGTGCCATCAGTGCATTTCTAGCGGGAGGCCTCTACAATGAGCAGTTCTTC; cdr3_aa: CAISAFLAGGLYNEQFF
j_call: TRBJ2-1; v_call: TRBV2; clone_size: -; d_call: TRBD2; cdr3_nt: TGTGCCAGCAGGGGACTAGCCTACGCCTACAATGAGCAGTTCTTC; cdr3_aa: CASRGLAYAYNEQFF
j_call: TRBJ1-1; v_call: TRBV30; clone_size: -; d_call: TRBD1; cdr3_nt: TGTGCCTGGAGGCTACAGGGGACTGAAGCTTTCTTT; cdr3_aa: CAWRLQGTEAFF
j_call: TRBJ1-2; v_call: TRBV24-1; clone_size: -; d_call: TRBD1; cdr3_nt: TGTGCCACCAGTGATTCACAGGGGGCAGGCTATGGCTACACCTTC; cdr3_aa: CATSDSQGAGYGYTF
j_call: TRBJ2-5; v_call: TRBV7-3; clone_size: -; d_call: -; cdr3_nt: TGTGCCAGCAGCTCCGGGACATACCAAGAGACCCAGTACTTC; cdr3_aa: CASSSGTYQETQYF
j_call: TRBJ2-3; v_call: TRBV5-1; clone_size: -; d_call: TRBD2; cdr3_nt: TGCGCCAGCAGACAGGTACTAGCGGAAGATACGCAGTATTTT; cdr3_aa: CASRQVLAEDTQYF
j_call: TRBJ2-1; v_call: TRBV9; clone_size: -; d_call: TRBD1; cdr3_nt: TGTGCCAGCAGCCCGGCAGGGGGCAATGAGCAGTTCTTC; cdr3_aa: CASSPAGGNEQFF